The TCR beta chain under discussion was sequenced for a study of T-cell memory formation after mild COVID-19. Whole-study results and caveats: Researchers found some responding clones in pre-infection memory, a sign that cross-reactive memory joined.

V lost 5 bases and J lost 4; bases outside the gene matches: 3. Germline CDR1 DFQATT, CDR2 SNEGSKA (reference sequence). The CDR3 spans 12 residues. A few counts support this clonotype. Its target is unknown. Constant-segment primers and 5'RACE yielded cDNA libraries for TCR alpha and TCR beta, each carrying sample barcodes and UMIs. TCRdb ran MiXCR on the 5' RACE reads and lists one entry per CDR3 protein. The table lists 470,000 or so distinct CDR3 sequences, around 25% of them singletons. This chain links TRBV20-1 with TRBJ2-5; 8 bases fit TRBD2. The sequenced material came from PBMCs or a T cell subset sorted from them (not recorded which). This TCR was sampled from an adult woman who had mild COVID-19 (a few samples of this study predate the infection). Cell type and time point are not known. The CDR3 DNA reads as TGCAGTGCTCGGGGGGGACCAGAGACCCAGTACTTC. Its protein product is CSARGGPETQYF.